This T cell receptor (beta chain) was recovered during a study of cytomegalovirus exposure and HLA in healthy donors (dated by TCRdb to between 2016 and 2019). In the study overall: According to an earlier analysis of around 600 of the donors, roughly 180 million T cells yielded roughly 110 million unique TCR beta sequences and 276 Gb of sequence data. Roughly five DR-DQ haplotypes were handled as single units for association and clustering, since linkage in the cohort was strong. A later genetic analysis used genome-wide SNP genotypes for about 60% of the roughly 700 donors, treating that subset as a discovery cohort. Of the 398 genotyped donors, 65% to 90% fell in the genetic ancestry cluster associated with self-reported Caucasian donors. In a later analysis, previously published TCR beta repertoires from 600 to 850 donors were re-analyzed and high-resolution HLA genotyping was added so that TCR occurrence patterns could be studied. HLA typing covered class I and class II loci at four-digit resolution. Rather than drawing on any new phenotypic data, the later analysis identified candidate immune exposures from TCR beta sequences and the way those sequences occurred across donors. Typing coverage varied by locus: 629-630 donors for A, B, C, DRB1 and DQB1; roughly 560 for DQA1; 606 for DPA1; approximately 490 for DPB1. The study combined high-throughput TCR immunosequencing, statistical association of individual TCRs with disease status, and machine learning to predict cytomegalovirus infection status. Donor age, sex, ethnicity and CMV serostatus were compiled alongside the repertoire data. The study aimed to test whether signatures of past pathogen exposure could be identified by cataloging public T cell receptors. The study profiled the T cell repertoires of 500 to 800 subjects by immunosequencing and related them to cytomegalovirus serostatus. Every repertoire in the discovery cohort had been generated on one and the same sequencing platform. Across roughly 420 genotyped donors of the cohort, an average of about 200,000 unique TCR beta nucleotide sequences per donor were sequenced, and 15% to 20% of those sequences were non-productive. Besides the first cohort of some 670 subjects, a separate validation cohort made up of 120 different subjects was used. To decide whether each TCR beta V gene segment behaved as functional or pseudogenic, an earlier analysis of approximately 590 of the donors relied on high-throughput TCR beta sequencing. Roughly 300 gigabases of sequencing data and about 92 million unique TCR sequences made up an early release that covered under 750 HLA-typed donors. General findings and caveats noted by the study authors: In a later analysis, TCR association rates were found to vary across HLA loci, with the most associated TCRs seen for DRB1 alleles and the fewest for HLA-C alleles. Specific HLA alleles were associated with 15,000 to 20,000 TCR beta sequences at a false discovery rate of 0.05 in a later analysis. HLA typing was unavailable for some donors at each locus, so association tests used only the typed subset. V-gene and J-gene trimming of TCR beta chains was associated with a missense DCLRE1C variant in a later genetic analysis, and the association was replicated in an independent cohort. According to a later genetic analysis, donors in an Asian-associated ancestry cluster had fewer N-insertions in productive TCRs than the roughly 670-donor mean. The authors suggested that the approach could potentially be extended to other disease states and immunological phenotypes. In a later analysis, several top co-occurrence clusters were reported to appear linked to parvovirus B19, influenza, CMV and Epstein-Barr virus. A few of the identified cytomegalovirus-associated TCR beta chains were confirmed in vitro to be specific for cytomegalovirus antigens. A further reported finding was that TCR beta sequences accurately predicted the HLA-A and HLA-B alleles for most subjects in the first cohort. The classifier was reported to diagnose cytomegalovirus status with high specificity and sensitivity in both the original and validation cohorts. Presence/absence analyses assumed roughly uniform sequencing depth across donors, an assumption that may not hold. Most TCR sequences were observed very rarely across donors, whereas some public TCRs were present in many individuals. About 15 rarely observed V segments, including chromosome 9 orphons, were excluded from the earlier analysis of approximately 500 of the donors because counts were too low. The study gave a list of about 150 TCR beta chains associated with cytomegalovirus. Most CMV-associated TCR beta chains appeared to be HLA-restricted in a later analysis, and the HLA associations seemed to be driven largely by CMV exposure. Correlated functional status among segregating V segments might be attributable to linkage disequilibrium, but an unknown experimental factor could not be ruled out. A cluster of highly shared sequence variants was judged likely to be a technical artifact of the sequencing pipeline. The 87-base-pair reads could not distinguish some IMGT-functional V segments, including TRBV6-2 and TRBV6-3, so those segments were excluded. In a later analysis, HLA-associated TCR beta chains showed more clonal expansion and lower generation probabilities than non-associated chains that were equally common. In an earlier analysis of about 550 of the donors, most TCR beta V segments were observed in productive rearrangements about 90% or about 30% of the time, broadly matching IMGT annotations. Only TCR beta chains were sequenced in this cohort, and the absence of alpha or paired-chain data limited detectable features. Assigning TCR associations to individual alleles was difficult when HLA alleles, especially DR and DQ, strongly co-occurred. For the cohort, immune exposure information was limited to CMV serostatus.

Libraries were prepared through the immunoSEQ multiplex PCR assay. The multiplex PCR relied on a mix of 60 forward primers for TCR Vbeta segments and 13 reverse primers for TCR Jbeta segments. A multiplex PCR assay on genomic DNA amplified the CDR3 region of rearranged TCR beta genes. The Illumina HiSeq System was used to sequence the amplified TCR beta libraries as 87-base-pair reads. For the original study's pipeline: A later analysis tallied roughly 76 million unique TCR beta chains across the 640 or so repertoires, and approximately 9.9 million of those chains were shared by two or more donors. A nearest-neighbor algorithm error-corrected the raw reads and collapsed the reads into unique sequences, merging closely related sequences to remove PCR and sequencing errors. To assign V, D and J gene segments, CDR3 sequences were aligned to IMGT reference sequences. For a sequence to be retained, a match of at least six nucleotides was required to both a V gene segment and a J gene segment. A rearrangement counted as productive if the CDR3 had no stop codons and remained in frame with V and J, and every other rearrangement counted as non-productive. CDR3 was defined by IMGT convention, running from the second conserved V-encoded cysteine to the conserved J-encoded phenylalanine. In an earlier analysis of approximately 590 of the donors, sequences lacking an unambiguous match to a single V gene segment were excluded. In an earlier analysis of several hundred of the donors, V segments were called functional above 56.7% productive rearrangements and were called segregating when the between-donor standard deviation exceeded 5%. A statistical classification framework was built to diagnose cytomegalovirus status from the catalog of TCR beta chain sequences. V and J gene assignment, in a later analysis, came from comparing TCR nucleotide sequences with IMGT/GENE-DB human TR gene sequences. Using the TCRdist pipeline, a later analysis assigned CDR3 sequences along with most-parsimonious VDJ recombination scenarios. A later analysis defined each TCR beta chain by its CDR3 amino acid sequence plus V-gene family, and excluded reads lacking a unique V-gene family. In a later analysis, around 650 highly shared, low-generation-probability nucleotide sequences were removed to address suspected cross-contamination and a sequencing artifact. In a later analysis, a clonal expansion index for each public chain was calculated from normalized within-repertoire ranks of inferred template counts. Generation probabilities in a later analysis came from a VDJ recombination model fitted to out-of-frame rearrangements, and those results were checked against IGoR. A later analysis scored TCR-TCR, TCR-HLA and TCR-CMV co-occurrence with hypergeometric tests, applying a repertoire-size bias correction to TCR pairs. False discovery rates were estimated in a later analysis by permuting HLA or CMV assignments 20 times. A later analysis grouped co-occurring TCRs with DBSCAN, adding TCRdist sequence similarity when clustering within HLA-allele-positive subsets. Co-occurrence clustering excluded repertoires with fewer than 30,000 or more than 120,000 public chains, plus five with anomalous nucleotide sharing. The table comes from immuneACCESS by way of TCRdb, which keeps in-frame sequences with V and J called. Part of the clones is missing from these tables; in studies checked, under half for an unresolved V gene and the rest for unknown reasons. V and J calls and clone size are given by that table; D and trimming were obtained from the DNA. The data table for this sample lists tens of thousands of clones. The ten largest make up over 9% of the sample.

Notes on this clone: Its antigen is currently not known.

The cohort consisted of fewer than 700 healthy bone marrow donors. Cohort members were all nominally healthy when sampled, although unrecorded immune exposures were likely present. The donor tested CMV seropositive, placing the donor among the approximately 290 seropositive members of the cohort. A peripheral blood sample was collected from each donor, and TCR beta sequencing was performed on peripheral blood mononuclear cells. The Qiagen DNeasy Blood Extraction Kit was used to extract genomic DNA from the blood cell samples. V drops 0 bases and J drops 1 base, leaving 16 bases in between. Taken from the germline V gene, the CDR1 and CDR2 loops are SGDLS and YYNGEE. The CDR3, cysteine through phenylalanine, is 17 amino acids long. CDR3 DNA only is kept here, 51 bases in frame from base 1.

The chain is made from TRBV9 and TRBJ1-1, with the D gene call left open. The sequence was obtained from a woman aged 60 to 75 in good health and CMV-seropositive. Material: PBMCs. In nucleotide form, the sequence is TGTGCCAGCAGCGTAGGAGGGAGTGTGGGTACGAACACTGAAGCTTTCTTT. This gives the protein CASSVGGSVGTNTEAFF.